The sequence of this T cell receptor beta chain was determined in a study of shared clonotypes between healthy human individuals. Study-wide results and limits: The study generally estimated greater richness for naive than memory subsets.

After removal of 4 bases from V and 1 base from J, the junction contained 4 bases not matched to a gene. This CDR3 region has 15 residues. Looked up from germline, CDR1 is SGHNT and CDR2 is YYREEE (reference sequence). On this clone: The antigen is not known.

The repertoire was sequenced with immunoSEQ multiplex PCR; TCRdb's copy has only in-frame clones and lacks some. The profile shows about 2.3 million clones, over 85% of them singletons. The source is a man aged 18-30 years in good health. Some clones in this sample may be carry-over from other donors' samples. The sequencing input was naive CD4+ T cells from PBMCs. As to subset: CD45RA+ positively selected. The rearrangement links TRBV5-4 to TRBJ2-1; 8 bases are shared with TRBD2. The CDR3 protein is CASSPLADSYNEQFF. CDR3 coding DNA: TGTGCCAGCAGCCCACTAGCGGATTCCTACAATGAGCAGTTCTTC.